The 28 T cell receptor beta chains below come from one sample, sequenced in a study of cytomegalovirus exposure and HLA in healthy donors (TCRdb year 2017). The receptor library was made with the immunoSEQ multiplex PCR assay. TCRdb's version of the immuneACCESS table is confined to in-frame rearrangements and falls short of the full clone set. An unresolved V gene accounts for under half of the shortfall where checked; the remainder is of unknown origin. For this sample there are about 150,000 clones; 65% to 90% appear just once. Of the sample, 20% to 25% is held by the ten largest clones. Sequencing used PBMCs. The receptors originated from a man between 18 and 29 years old in good health and CMV-seropositive.

The rearrangement links TRBV7-2 to TRBJ2-4; 7 bases map to TRBD1. Germline CDR1 and CDR2: SGHTA and FQGNSA. V shed 0 bases and J 9 bases; nucleotides not matched to a gene: 5. The CDR3 sequence is 14 residues long. CDR3 residues: CASSLASGTVIQYF. The CDR3 nucleotides are TGTGCCAGCAGCTTAGCCTCCGGGACAGTCATTCAGTACTTC. Using reference TRBV7-2 and TRBJ2-4 for the parts outside the CDR3, the full variable domain is GAGVSQSPSNKVTEKGKDVELRCDPISGHTALYWYRQSLGQGLEFLIYFQGNSAPDKSGLPSDRFSAERTGGSVSTLTIQRTQQEDSAVYLCASSLASGTVIQYFGAGTRLSVL.

Notes on this clone: The sample holds other DNA sequences that translate to the same CDR3. The gene calls are TRBV6-6 and TRBJ2-7, with D unresolved. Trimming pared 0 bases from V and 6 bases from J, leaving 6 bases between. Germline lookup yields CDR1 MNHNY and CDR2 SVGAGI (reference sequence). The CDR3 is 12 amino acids. The CDR3 reads CASSYSTGEQYF. The CDR3 DNA reads TGTGCCAGCAGTTACTCAACTGGCGAGCAGTACTTC.

The chain recombines TRBV5-5 with TRBJ1-1; D may be TRBD1 (5 bases). CDR1 is SGHKS, CDR2 YYEKEE, per germline (reference sequence). The V and J ends lost 0 bases and 1 base respectively, with 10 bases between them. The CDR3 spans 15 residues. CDR3 region: CASSLAATGNTEAFF. The CDR3 bases are TGTGCCAGCAGCTTGGCAGCTACAGGGAACACTGAAGCTTTCTTT.

J is TRBJ2-6 and V is TRBV11-1, with a tentative D call TRBD2 (6 bases). Germline loops: CDR1 SGHAT, CDR2 FQDESV (reference sequence). Trimming stripped 1 base from V and 2 bases from J, with 6 bases between. The CDR3 sequence is 15 residues long. Written as DNA, the CDR3 is TGTGCCAGCAGCTTAGGGGGGGCTGGGGCCAACGTCCTGACTTTC. Translated, it gives CASSLGGAGANVLTF.

This chain joins TRBV20-1 and TRBJ2-7; D perhaps matches TRBD2 (6 bases). The CDR3 contains 11 residues. The germline CDR1 and CDR2 sequences are DFQATT and SNEGSKA (reference sequence). V shed 4 bases and J shed 7 bases, with 11 bases lying between them. The CDR3 DNA reads as TGCAGTGCTACCTTCGGAGGGGAGCAGTACTTC. Translating it yields CSATFGGEQYF.

The genes are TRBV4-3 and TRBJ2-7; TRBD2 matches 9 bases. V shed 3 bases, J shed 1 base, and the junction held 7 bases outside the gene matches. CDR3 length: 16 amino acids. Germline V CDR1 and CDR2: LGHNA, YSLEER. The DNA for the CDR3 is TGCGCCAGCAGCCACTATTCGGCGGGGGGGTCCTACGAGCAGTACTTC. Translated, it gives CASSHYSAGGSYEQYF.

The table lists this clone with a few counts. CDR3 sequence: CASSARTGSYNSPLHF. CDR3 in DNA: TGTGCCAGCAGCGCCCGGACTGGCTCCTATAATTCACCCCTCCACTTT. This sequence joins TRBV7-6 and TRBJ1-6; no definite D call. The V end was cut by 5 bases, the J end by 0 bases, with 11 bases between. The CDR3 spans 16 residues. The germline CDR1 and CDR2 sequences are SGHVS and FNYEAQ.

The chain carries TRBV27 and TRBJ1-5; TRBD1 aligns across 7 bases. The CDR3 consists of 15 residues. Per the germline V gene, CDR1 is MNHEY and CDR2 is SMNVEV (reference sequence). Germline trimming cut 7 bases from V and 1 base from J; bases unmatched to any gene: 7. CDR3 coding DNA: TGTGCCAGCATTGAGACAGGGACGAGCAATCAGCCCCAGCATTTT. Its protein product is CASIETGTSNQPQHF.

V and J are TRBV4-3 and TRBJ1-1; D might be TRBD1 (6 bases). This CDR3 spans 13 amino acids. V lost 5 bases, J lost 7 bases, and 14 bases lay in between. Germline lookup yields CDR1 LGHNA and CDR2 YSLEER. The CDR3 protein is CASSSLDRREAFF. CDR3 DNA sequence: TGCGCCAGCAGCTCTTTGGACAGACGTGAAGCTTTCTTT.

The gene calls are TRBV19 and TRBJ2-7; TRBD2 might be the D (6 bases). The V gene lost 6 bases and the J gene lost 6 bases, with 21 bases spanning the gap. This CDR3 has 15 amino acids. Germline V lookup: CDR1 LNHDA, CDR2 SQIVND (reference sequence). CDR3 sequence (DNA): TGTGCCAGTAGCCGTTGGTCGCAGATCGGGGGCGAGCAGTACTTC. Its protein product is CASSRWSQIGGEQYF.

The rearrangement links TRBV6-5 to TRBJ1-1; D is perhaps TRBD1 (5 bases). The CDR3 consists of 13 residues. Germline CDR1 MNHEY, CDR2 SVGAGI. V was trimmed by 5 bases and J by 5 bases, leaving 12 bases between them. The CDR3 region has the DNA TGTGCCAGCAGTCAGCCGGGGGATACTGAAGCTTTCTTT. It specifies CASSQPGDTEAFF.

J is TRBJ1-2 and V is TRBV14; 11 bases are a match to TRBD1. Trimming took 4 bases from V and 5 from J; bases not matched to a gene: 6. The length of the CDR3 is 15 residues. CDR1 is SGHDN and CDR2 is FVKESK in the germline V gene. CDR3 bases: TGTGCCAGCAGCCCTTTGGACAGGGGGCAATATGGCTACACCTTC. Translating gives CASSPLDRGQYGYTF.

The CDR3 DNA follows: TGTGCCAGCAGTTACTCGAGGCAGTCGCCAGATACGCAGTATTTT. Amino acid sequence: CASSYSRQSPDTQYF. The rearrangement uses TRBV6-5 and TRBJ2-3; D not certain. The V end lost 0 bases, the J end lost 4 bases, and 11 bases lay between the germline ends. CDR1 and CDR2 from the germline V gene are MNHEY and SVGAGI. This CDR3 spans 15 amino acids.

This chain connects TRBV6-5 to TRBJ1-2; tentative D call: TRBD1 (6 bases). V was clipped by 0 bases and J by 6 bases, with 11 bases between them. The CDR3 extends over 14 amino acids. In germline, CDR1 is MNHEY, CDR2 SVGAGI. As DNA, the CDR3 is TGTGCCAGCAGTTACTCGAGGGCAGGGGATGGCTACACCTTC. Translation: CASSYSRAGDGYTF.

The chain combines TRBV13 with TRBJ2-2; D possibly corresponds to TRBD2 (5 bases). The CDR3 covers 14 residues. In germline, CDR1 is PRHDT, CDR2 FYEKMQ (reference sequence). Trimming took 4 bases from V and 7 from J, leaving 13 bases between them. CDR3 DNA: TGTGCCAGCAGCTCACTGAGGGAAGGCGGGGAGCTGTTTTTT. Encoded protein: CASSSLREGGELFF. The complete variable domain, with remaining parts taken from reference TRBV13 and TRBJ2-2, reads AAGVIQSPRHLIKEKRETATLKCYPIPRHDTVYWYQQGPGQDPQFLISFYEKMQSDKGSIPDRFSAQQFSDYHSELNMSSLELGDSALYFCASSSLREGGELFFGEGSRLTVL.

This rearrangement joins TRBV12-5 to TRBJ2-3, with D maybe TRBD1 (6 bases). There are 14 residues in the CDR3. Deletions cut 7 bases from V and 2 bases from J, with 13 bases between. CDR1 and CDR2 from the germline V gene are LGHNT and FRNRAP. The DNA of the CDR3 is TGTGCTAGTGCCCACCACAGGGCCACAGATACGCAGTATTTT. It encodes CASAHHRATDTQYF. The variable domain in full, completed from reference TRBV12-5 and TRBJ2-3, reads DARVTQTPRHKVTEMGQEVTMRCQPILGHNTVFWYRQTMMQGLELLAYFRNRAPLDDSGMPKDRFSAEMPDATLATLKIQPSEPRDSAVYFCASAHHRATDTQYFGPGTRLTVL.

J is TRBJ1-1 and V is TRBV7-2; 9 nucleotides match TRBD1. Germline values: CDR1 SGHTA, CDR2 FQGNSA. V lost 5 bases to trimming and J lost 4 bases; unmatched junction nucleotides: 8. The CDR3 contains 15 residues. Here the CDR3 DNA reads TGTGCCAGCAGCCGGGACAGGGATAGGGGCACTGAAGCTTTCTTT. Translated, it gives CASSRDRDRGTEAFF.

The chain carries TRBV6-1 and TRBJ1-1; D not resolved. CDR3 length equals 12 residues. The germline CDR1 and CDR2 sequences are MNHNS and SASEGT. Trimming stripped 2 bases from V and 7 bases from J, with 8 bases between. CDR3 DNA sequence: TGTGCCAGCAGTGAAATTGGAGGTGAAGCTTTCTTT. Translated, it gives CASSEIGGEAFF.

This clone appeared a few times. Distinct nucleotide sequences in the sample also encode this CDR3. This chain uses TRBV4-1 with TRBJ1-4, with 7 bases aligning to TRBD1. Germline trimming cut 3 bases from V and 3 bases from J; bases unmatched to any gene: 4. Per germline, CDR1 MGHRA and CDR2 YSYEKL. The CDR3 contains 15 residues. The CDR3 sequence is CASSQAGQPNEKLFF. CDR3 DNA sequence: TGCGCCAGCAGCCAGGCGGGACAGCCTAATGAAAAACTGTTTTTT.

The DNA for the CDR3 is TGTGCCAGCTCACAAGGGACTAACACTGAAGCTTTCTTT. Its translation is CASSQGTNTEAFF. The chain couples TRBV18 to TRBJ1-1, with D maybe TRBD1 (5 bases). The V end was cut by 4 bases, the J end by 2 bases, with 8 bases between. The germline V gene has CDR1 KGHSH and CDR2 LQKENI. The CDR3 is 13 amino acids.

The chain links TRBV27 to TRBJ2-6; D is possibly TRBD2 (6 bases). This CDR3 is built from 15 residues. The V and J ends lost 5 bases and 0 bases respectively, with 8 bases between them. CDR1 is MNHEY, CDR2 SMNVEV, per germline (reference sequence). The CDR3 DNA follows: TGTGCCAGCAGTATCGGGGGCTCTGGGGCCAACGTCCTGACTTTC. It yields the protein CASSIGGSGANVLTF.

This rearrangement joins TRBV5-1 to TRBJ1-6; 8 nucleotides match TRBD1. The CDR3 has 15 residues. CDR1 and CDR2 (germline): SGHRS, YFSETQ. The ends lost 2 bases at V and 7 bases at J; junction bases unmatched: 5. The chain's CDR3 is CASSLPDRANSPLHF. The DNA for the CDR3 is TGCGCCAGCAGCTTACCGGACAGGGCGAATTCACCCCTCCACTTT.

This clone was seen a few times. This sequence joins TRBV21-1 and TRBJ2-7; the listed D gene, TRBD1, was not tested against the DNA. TRBV21-1 is flagged as a pseudogene. This CDR3 spans 13 amino acids. The CDR3 DNA reads TGTGCCAGCATCGACGTCAGGGTGCTCGAGCAGTACTTC. Translated: CASIDVRVLEQYF.

The sample holds a few counts of this clone. The gene calls are TRBV30 and TRBJ2-1; the D gene is possibly TRBD2 (5 bases). Germline V gene lookup returns CDR1 GTSNPN and CDR2 SVGIG (reference sequence). The V end lost 2 bases, the J end lost 2 bases, and 13 bases lay between the germline ends. The CDR3 length is 15 residues. CDR3 sequence reads: CAWSSRTGTYNEQFF. The CDR3 DNA reads TGTGCCTGGAGTTCGCGGACGGGGACCTACAATGAGCAGTTCTTC. Variable domain in full (rest from reference TRBV30 and TRBJ2-1): SQTIHQWPATLVQPVGSPLSLECTVEGTSNPNLYWYRQAAGRGLQLLFYSVGIGQISSEVPQNLSASRPQDRQFILSSKKLLLSDSGFYLCAWSSRTGTYNEQFFGPGTRLTVL.

A single count supports this clone. V is TRBV7-2 and J is TRBJ2-1; TRBD2 matches at 14 bases. The J segment lost 9 bases and the V segment lost 4 bases, leaving 8 bases of the junction unmatched. This CDR3 region has 16 residues. Germline CDR1 reads SGHTA; CDR2 reads FQGNSA. CDR3 sequence reads: CASSSRLAGGRGEQFF. The DNA of the CDR3 is TGTGCCAGCAGCTCCCGACTAGCGGGAGGGCGGGGTGAGCAGTTCTTC.

The V and J genes are TRBV10-3 and TRBJ1-1; no reliable D call. This CDR3 has 14 amino acids. Between the trimmed V and J ends, which lost 1 base and 4 bases, there was a span of 10 bases. Germline V CDR1 and CDR2: ENHRY, SYGVKD. CDR3 in amino acids: CAISEYSEITEAFF. Written as DNA, the CDR3 is TGTGCCATCAGTGAGTACAGTGAAATCACTGAAGCTTTCTTT.

This chain uses TRBV7-3 with TRBJ2-3; 11 bases fit TRBD2. The CDR3 length is 14 residues. Germline V gene lookup returns CDR1 SGHTA and CDR2 FQGTGA. Trimming removed 10 bases from V and 4 bases from J; junction bases left unmatched: 7. The CDR3 sequence: CAINTSGGPDTQYF. The CDR3 DNA reads TGTGCCATCAATACTAGCGGGGGACCAGATACGCAGTATTTT.

This chain connects TRBV7-9 to TRBJ1-1; no clear D. Germline-derived CDR1 and CDR2 are SEHNR and FQNEAQ (reference sequence). V was clipped by 1 base and J by 11 bases, with 14 bases between them. The CDR3 is 13 residues long. CDR3 in DNA: TGTGCCAGCAGCTTAGTTACAGAGTCTTCGGCTTTCTTT. Protein: CASSLVTESSAFF.